The 23 T cell receptor beta chains in this list originate from one sample, sequenced in a study of a mutant IDH1 vaccine in newly diagnosed glioma. The time point denotes: week 5, during vaccination. Doses consisted of 300 ug of mutant IDH1 20-mer peptide each, paired with topical imiquimod. Antigen specificity for these receptors is unknown. Some clones are missing from TCRdb's copy, which holds only in-frame ones; the method was immunoSEQ multiplex PCR. Among 40,000 to 50,000 clones listed, approximately 83% were seen once. Here the sequenced sample was PBMCs, taken from a glioma patient whose treatment included an IDH1 peptide vaccine. Receptor source: a man aged 40-49 years with glioma.

The chain has TRBV18 and TRBJ1-5, with 12 bases identical to TRBD1. CDR1 is KGHSH, CDR2 LQKENI, per germline. This CDR3 comprises 16 residues. Trimming removed 4 bases from V and 3 bases from J; junction bases left unmatched: 4. CDR3 loop: CASSLGQGALNQPQHF. CDR3 nucleotides: TGTGCCAGCTCACTGGGACAGGGGGCCCTCAATCAGCCCCAGCATTTT.

The sample holds one count of this clone. The chain is built from TRBV18 and TRBJ2-1, with D maybe TRBD2 (7 bases). CDR1 is KGHSH, CDR2 LQKENI, per germline. The CDR3 consists of 14 residues. Trimming removed 3 bases from V and 10 bases from J, with 16 bases in between. CDR3 in amino acids: CASSPVGGTLEQFF. The CDR3, as DNA: TGTGCCAGCTCACCGGTGGGAGGGACACTCGAGCAGTTCTTC.

The chain employs TRBV7-3 and TRBJ2-7, with D possibly TRBD2 on 5 matching bases. Trimming left V 2 bases short and J 4 bases short, with 9 bases between. Germline CDR1 is SGHTA and CDR2 is FQGTGA. The CDR3 spans 13 residues. The CDR3: CASSLGSEYEQYF. In DNA, the CDR3 is TGTGCCAGCAGCTTAGGTAGCGAGTACGAGCAGTACTTC.

The chain joins TRBV27 to TRBJ2-7; tentatively, D is TRBD2 (6 bases). In germline, CDR1 is MNHEY, CDR2 SMNVEV (reference sequence). The CDR3 spans 15 residues. Trimming shortened V by 2 bases and J by 7 bases, and 18 bases separated the two germline ends. The CDR3 is CASSLTVARGGEQYF. The CDR3 region has the DNA TGTGCCAGCAGTTTAACCGTGGCAAGGGGAGGTGAGCAGTACTTC.

This clone was seen only once. This chain uses TRBV7-3 with TRBJ2-7; 8 nucleotides agree with TRBD2. The CDR3 runs to 15 residues. The germline CDR1 and CDR2 sequences are SGHTA and FQGTGA. J lost 7 bases, V lost 0 bases, and 8 bases had no gene match. The CDR3 DNA sequence: TGTGCCAGCAGCTTAACGGGCCAGACTAGCGTGGAGCAGTACTTC. Translating it yields CASSLTGQTSVEQYF.

J is TRBJ2-5 and V is TRBV7-9; possibly TRBD2 for D (6 bases). From germline, CDR1 is SEHNR and CDR2 FQNEAQ (reference sequence). V lost 4 bases and J lost 3, with 12 bases in between. The CDR3 has 14 amino acids. The CDR3 loop reads CASSSHGGKETQYF. CDR3 in DNA: TGTGCCAGCAGCTCCCATGGGGGGAAAGAGACCCAGTACTTC.

The CDR3 sequence is CAISEQNSGYYNEQFF. The DNA for the CDR3 is TGTGCCATCAGTGAGCAGAATAGCGGCTACTACAATGAGCAGTTCTTC. The chain carries TRBV10-3 and TRBJ2-1; possibly TRBD2 for D (6 bases). Trimming pared 2 bases from V and 3 bases from J, leaving 14 bases between. This CDR3 region has 16 residues. Germline CDR1 is ENHRY and CDR2 is SYGVKD.

The chain joins TRBV11-2 to TRBJ2-1; 7 nucleotides line up with TRBD2. The CDR3 runs 15 residues. V shed 1 base, J shed 2 bases, and the junction held 2 bases outside the gene matches. Germline CDR1 SGHAT, CDR2 FQNNGV. Written as DNA, the CDR3 is TGTGCCAGCAGCTTAGGCGGGAGTCCCTACAATGAGCAGTTCTTC. It yields the protein CASSLGGSPYNEQFF.

CDR3 DNA: TGTGCCAGCAGTTCAGGACAGGTCTATGGCTACACCTTC. Translation: CASSSGQVYGYTF. This chain connects TRBV28 to TRBJ1-2, with 7 positions matching TRBD1. The CDR3 has 13 residues. Looked up from germline, CDR1 is MDHEN and CDR2 is SYDVKM. Trimming at V came to 4 bases and at J to 4 bases, leaving 3 bases not matched to a gene.

The gene calls are TRBV10-3 and TRBJ2-4; D not resolved. Germline V gene data show CDR1 as ENHRY and CDR2 as SYGVKD. The CDR3 loop spans 12 amino acids. V was cut by 2 bases and J by 9 bases, with 8 bases left in between. The CDR3 DNA is TGTGCCATCAGTGAGGACTCGGGCATTCAGTACTTC. Protein sequence: CAISEDSGIQYF.

The genes are TRBV4-1 and TRBJ2-1; 7 bases are a match to TRBD1. The ends lost 2 bases at V and 9 bases at J; junction bases unmatched: 7. Germline V gene data show CDR1 as MGHRA and CDR2 as YSYEKL. CDR3 size: 14 residues. CDR3 DNA: TGCGCCAGCAGCCAAAGACAGGGAACGGGTGAGCAGTTCTTC. Its protein product is CASSQRQGTGEQFF.

This chain joins TRBV19 and TRBJ2-5, with D perhaps TRBD2 (5 bases). Germline CDR1 is LNHDA and CDR2 is SQIVND (reference sequence). Trimming shortened V by 4 bases and J by 5 bases, and 20 bases separated the two germline ends. The CDR3 runs to 16 residues. The CDR3 DNA follows: TGTGCCAGTAGTAGGGGAGAGGTACTACATGGTGAGACCCAGTACTTC. Translated, it gives CASSRGEVLHGETQYF.

The gene calls are TRBV5-1 and TRBJ2-3; a possible D gene is TRBD2 (5 bases). CDR3 length: 16 amino acids. V lost 0 bases to trimming and J lost 3 bases, with 14 bases between them. The germline CDR1 and CDR2 sequences are SGHRS and YFSETQ. The CDR3 bases are TGCGCCAGCAGCTTGGCCACAGACCCGGGGACAGATACGCAGTATTTT. Translation gives CASSLATDPGTDTQYF.

This chain joins TRBV7-3 and TRBJ2-7; D is possibly TRBD1 (6 bases). Trimming shortened V by 5 bases and J by 0 bases, and 14 bases separated the two germline ends. The germline V gene has CDR1 SGHTA and CDR2 FQGTGA. CDR3 length equals 15 residues. The CDR3 DNA is TGTGCCAGCAGCCCACGACAGGCCAACTCCTACGAGCAGTACTTC. Protein: CASSPRQANSYEQYF.

CDR3 DNA sequence: TGTGCCAGCAGCTTGGCGGGACAAAACTACGAGCAGTACTTC. This gives the protein CASSLAGQNYEQYF. The rearrangement links TRBV5-6 to TRBJ2-7, with D maybe TRBD1 (6 bases). Between the trimmed V and J ends, which lost 0 bases and 3 bases, there was a span of 10 bases. This CDR3 is built from 14 residues. Germline CDR1 SGHDT, CDR2 YYEEEE.

The CDR3 spells CASSQDGQGRTGELFF. The CDR3, as DNA: TGCGCCAGCAGCCAAGATGGACAGGGAAGAACCGGGGAGCTGTTTTTT. V gene TRBV4-1 combines with J gene TRBJ2-2, with TRBD1 identical over 8 bases. CDR1 MGHRA and CDR2 YSYEKL come from the germline V gene. The CDR3 sequence is 16 residues long. The V segment lost 0 bases and the J segment 5 bases; nucleotides outside the gene matches: 5.

This sequence joins TRBV4-3 and TRBJ2-7, with 11 positions matching TRBD1. Germline V lookup: CDR1 LGHNA, CDR2 YSLEER. This CDR3 contains 16 residues. Losses at the gene ends were 4 bases for V and 0 bases for J; bases not matched to a gene: 5. CDR3 DNA: TGCGCCAGCAGCCCGAGGACAGGGGGCGCCTCCTACGAGCAGTACTTC. This sequence encodes CASSPRTGGASYEQYF.

This clone was detected only a few times. The V gene is TRBV7-3, the J gene TRBJ2-1, with D perhaps given as TRBD1 or TRBD2 (5 bases each). This CDR3 is built from 12 residues. Germline loops: CDR1 SGHTA, CDR2 FQGTGA. Trimming removed 1 base from V and 10 bases from J, with 8 bases in between. The CDR3: CASSLSGGEQFF. CDR3 sequence (DNA): TGTGCCAGCAGCTTAAGTGGGGGAGAGCAGTTCTTC.

V and J are TRBV14 and TRBJ2-3; D gene uncertain. CDR1 and CDR2 (germline): SGHDN, FVKESK. Trimming removed 1 base from V and 2 bases from J, with 13 bases in between. The CDR3 loop spans 16 amino acids. DNA of the CDR3: TGTGCCAGCAGCCAAGCGCCTTCGGCTTTCACAGATACGCAGTATTTT. Its protein product is CASSQAPSAFTDTQYF.

The chain couples TRBV7-9 to TRBJ2-1, with TRBD2 matching 7 bases. Germline values: CDR1 SEHNR, CDR2 FQNEAQ (reference sequence). Trimming cost V 1 base and J 9 bases; bases outside gene matches: 0. This CDR3 contains 12 residues. The CDR3 bases are TGTGCCAGCAGCTTAGGGGGGGGTGAGCAGTTCTTC. Translating gives CASSLGGGEQFF.

The gene calls are TRBV27 and TRBJ2-7, with TRBD1 identical over 7 bases. J was trimmed by 5 bases and V by 6 bases; bases with no gene match: 7. The CDR3 has 13 amino acids. The germline V gene has CDR1 MNHEY and CDR2 SMNVEV (reference sequence). The CDR3 region is CASSRQGWDEQYF. CDR3 bases: TGTGCCAGCAGCAGACAGGGTTGGGACGAGCAGTACTTC.

In the case of this clone: The CDR3 carries no conserved terminal phenylalanine or tryptophan, so it likely arises from a read error. The limits of the CDR3 on the DNA are not certain, so only TCRdb's listed CDR3 is given. The rearrangement uses TRBV23-1 and TRBJ2-3; the table's D call of TRBD2 was not tested on the DNA. TRBV23-1 is recorded as an ORF, its role being uncertain. 9 amino acids form the CDR3, both terminal residues included. The CDR3 sequence is CASSQKRNN.

The chain joins TRBV7-2 to TRBJ2-7; 8 bases are shared with TRBD2. CDR1 SGHTA and CDR2 FQGNSA come from the germline V gene. This CDR3 comprises 15 residues. J gave up 5 bases and V 5 bases, and 11 bases lay outside the gene matches. CDR3 loop: CASSRLSGRADEQYF. The CDR3 DNA reads as TGTGCCAGCAGCCGTCTCTCCGGGAGGGCCGACGAGCAGTACTTC.